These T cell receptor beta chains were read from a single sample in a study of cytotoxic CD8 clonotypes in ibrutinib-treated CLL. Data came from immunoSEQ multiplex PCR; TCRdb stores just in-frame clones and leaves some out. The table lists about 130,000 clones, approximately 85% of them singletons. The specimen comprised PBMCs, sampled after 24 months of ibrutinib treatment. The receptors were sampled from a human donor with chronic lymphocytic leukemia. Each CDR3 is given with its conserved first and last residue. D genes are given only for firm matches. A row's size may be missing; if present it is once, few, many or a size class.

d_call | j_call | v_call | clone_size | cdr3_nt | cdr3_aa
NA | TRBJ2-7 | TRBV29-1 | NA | TGCAGCGTTGGCGCAGACCTCTCCTACGAGCAGTACTTC | CSVGADLSYEQYF
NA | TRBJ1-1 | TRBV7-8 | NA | TGTGCCAGCAGCTTAGCGCTGGGTAGGGGCACTGAAGCTTTCTTT | CASSLALGRGTEAFF
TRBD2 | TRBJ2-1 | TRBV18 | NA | TGTGCCAGCTCACTTGGACTAGCGGGGGATGAGCAGTTCTTC | CASSLGLAGDEQFF
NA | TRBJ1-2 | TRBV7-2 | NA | TGTGCCAGCAGCTTTCCGGGGGTGGGTGGCTACACCTTC | CASSFPGVGGYTF
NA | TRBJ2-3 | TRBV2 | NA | TGTGCCAGCAGTTGGACCAACACAGATACGCAGTATTTT | CASSWTNTDTQYF
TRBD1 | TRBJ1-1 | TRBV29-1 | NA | TGCAGCGCCAACAGGGGCACTGAAGCTTTCTTT | CSANRGTEAFF
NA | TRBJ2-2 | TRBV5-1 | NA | TGCGCCAGCAGCACGAGCGAGGGGATCCCCCGGGAGCTGTTTTTT | CASSTSEGIPRELFF
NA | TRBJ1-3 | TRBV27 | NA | TGTGCCAGCAGTTTACAGAGTGTGCGCAAGGTGGAGGTTCTCAGGAACACCATATATTTT | CASSLQSVRKVEVLRNTIYF
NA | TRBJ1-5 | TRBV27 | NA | TGTGCCAGCAGCTCACGGGACGGGTACAATCAGCCCCAGCATTTT | CASSSRDGYNQPQHF
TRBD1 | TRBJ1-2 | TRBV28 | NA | TGTGCCAGCAGTGACAGGGGAGGAAGAGGCTACACCTTC | CASSDRGGRGYTF
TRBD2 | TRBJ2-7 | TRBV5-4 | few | TGTGCCAGCAGCCCGGGACTAGCGGGAGGGGCCTACGAGCAGTACTTC | CASSPGLAGGAYEQYF
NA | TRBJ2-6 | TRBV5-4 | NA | TGTGCCAGCAGCTTTCCGGGTTGGGGCTCTGGGGCCAACGTCCTGACTTTC | CASSFPGWGSGANVLTF
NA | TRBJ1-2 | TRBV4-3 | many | TGCGCCAGCAGCCAAGATGAAGGGGTTCGCTACACCTTC | CASSQDEGVRYTF
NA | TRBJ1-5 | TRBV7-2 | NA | TGTGCCAGCAGCTCCGGTGGAGGACAGCCCCAGCATTTT | CASSSGGGQPQHF
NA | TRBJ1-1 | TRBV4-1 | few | TGCGCCAGCAGTCGGGACGGGAACACTGAAGCTTTCTTT | CASSRDGNTEAFF
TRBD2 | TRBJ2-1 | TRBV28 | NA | TGTGCCAGCCTCAATATGGCTAGCGGGAGCTATGAGCAGTTCTTC | CASLNMASGSYEQFF
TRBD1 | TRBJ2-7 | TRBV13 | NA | TGTGCCAGCAGCTTACTCCAGGGGGCGCCCCGAAATCAGCAGTACTTC | CASSLLQGAPRNQQYF
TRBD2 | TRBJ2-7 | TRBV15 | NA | TGTGCCACCAGCAGAGGCGGGACTAGCGTCCACGAGCAGTACTTC | CATSRGGTSVHEQYF
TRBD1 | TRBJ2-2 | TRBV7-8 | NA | TGTGCCAGCAGCTTAGTGTCAGGATTCGGGACAGGGATGTTGAGGGAGCTGTTTTTT | CASSLVSGFGTGMLRELFF
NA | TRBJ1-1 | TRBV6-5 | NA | TGTGCCAGCAGTTACTCGACTATGGGGAACACTGAAGCTTTCTTT | CASSYSTMGNTEAFF